This TCR beta chain emerged from a study of tumor-infiltrating lymphocytes in oesophageal squamous cell carcinoma. TCRdb re-derived calls from the PCR reads in MiXCR, one entry per CDR3 protein. The sample consists of under 20,000 distinct CDR3 sequences, less than 55% of them appearing once. The CDR3 is 15 residues long. The germline V gene has CDR1 SGHTA and CDR2 FQGNSA. Trimming at V came to 6 bases and at J to 7 bases, leaving 11 bases not matched to a gene. Sequencing was performed on normal esophageal tissue next to the tumor. V gene TRBV7-2 combines with J gene TRBJ2-1; 8 nucleotides match TRBD2. The receptor comes from a female donor with esophageal squamous cell carcinoma. CDR3 nucleotides: TGTGCCAGCAGTTTGCAGGGACTAGAACGGAATGAGCAGTTCTTC. Its translation: CASSLQGLERNEQFF.